This TCR beta chain was sequenced in a study of blood T cells in healthy people across ages. With regard to this clonotype: No antigen is known for it.

Combining a sample-barcoded 5' primer with a J-beta primer mix, a second PCR ran for 7 to 11 cycles. TCRdb ran MiXCR on the 5' RACE reads and lists one entry per CDR3 protein. The sample yields about 670,000 distinct CDR3 sequences, about 50% seen once. Study results and caveats: PBMC samples, being unsorted, prevented any conclusive comparison of naive and antigen-experienced cells.

The sample consisted of blood. This sequence was found in a woman over 75 in good health.

The CDR3 here is CASSLGQPGTTYEQYF. The CDR3, as DNA: TGTGCCAGCAGCTTGGGACAGCCAGGGACCACCTACGAGCAGTACTTC. The genes are TRBV7-8 and TRBJ2-7; the match to TRBD1 covers 7 bases. Trimming cost V 3 bases and J 2 bases; bases outside gene matches: 10. The V gene's germline CDR1 is SGHVS and CDR2 FQNEAQ. There are 16 residues in the CDR3.